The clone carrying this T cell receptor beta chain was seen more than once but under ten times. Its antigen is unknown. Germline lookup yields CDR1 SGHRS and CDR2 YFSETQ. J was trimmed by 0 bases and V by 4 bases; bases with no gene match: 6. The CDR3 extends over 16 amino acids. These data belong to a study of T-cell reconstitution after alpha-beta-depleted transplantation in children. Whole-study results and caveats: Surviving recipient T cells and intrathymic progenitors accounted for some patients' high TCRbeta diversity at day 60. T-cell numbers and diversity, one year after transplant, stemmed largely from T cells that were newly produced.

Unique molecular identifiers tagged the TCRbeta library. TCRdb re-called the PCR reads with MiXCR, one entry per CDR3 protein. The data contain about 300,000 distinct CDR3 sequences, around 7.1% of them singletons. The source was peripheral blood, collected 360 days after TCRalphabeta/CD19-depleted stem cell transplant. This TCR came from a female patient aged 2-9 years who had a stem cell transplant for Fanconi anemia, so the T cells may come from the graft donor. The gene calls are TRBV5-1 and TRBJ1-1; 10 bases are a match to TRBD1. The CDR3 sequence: CASSHRDRGMNTEAFF. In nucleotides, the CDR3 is TGCGCCAGCAGCCACCGGGACAGGGGTATGAACACTGAAGCTTTCTTT.